This T cell receptor (beta chain) is drawn from a study of OX40 agonist ivuxolimab in advanced cancers. Study-wide results and limits: Still undetermined is the antigen specificity of the expanded peripheral T cells.

Profiling relied on immunoSEQ multiplex PCR, and the TCRdb table lists in-frame clones only, not all of them. The sample has fewer than 30,000 clones; approximately 70% are singletons. Trimming shortened V by 3 bases and J by 5 bases, and 10 bases separated the two germline ends. Germline lookup yields CDR1 SGHNT and CDR2 YENEEA. The CDR3 contains 13 residues. A word on this clone: Its specificity is unknown.

The sequencing used CD4+ or CD8+ T cells sorted from blood, collected in a trial of the OX40 agonist ivuxolimab. The chain recombines TRBV11-3 with TRBJ2-5, with D possibly called TRBD1 or TRBD2 (6 bases each). The source is an adult with an advanced solid tumor such as melanoma, head and neck, liver or kidney cancer. CDR3 bases: TGTGCCAGCAGCTTCCGGGGGCGGGAGACCCAGTACTTC. This codes for CASSFRGRETQYF.